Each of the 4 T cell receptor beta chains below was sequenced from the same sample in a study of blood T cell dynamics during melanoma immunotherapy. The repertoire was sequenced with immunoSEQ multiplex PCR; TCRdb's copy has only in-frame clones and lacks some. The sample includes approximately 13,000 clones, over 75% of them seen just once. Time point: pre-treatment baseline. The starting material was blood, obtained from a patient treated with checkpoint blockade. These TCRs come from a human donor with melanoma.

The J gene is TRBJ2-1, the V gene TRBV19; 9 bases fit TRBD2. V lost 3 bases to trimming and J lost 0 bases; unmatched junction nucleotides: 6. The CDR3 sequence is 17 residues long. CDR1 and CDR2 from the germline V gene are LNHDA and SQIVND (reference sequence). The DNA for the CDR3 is TGTGCCAGTAGTATGTCTAGCGGGGCCTCCTCCTACAATGAGCAGTTCTTC. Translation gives CASSMSSGASSYNEQFF.

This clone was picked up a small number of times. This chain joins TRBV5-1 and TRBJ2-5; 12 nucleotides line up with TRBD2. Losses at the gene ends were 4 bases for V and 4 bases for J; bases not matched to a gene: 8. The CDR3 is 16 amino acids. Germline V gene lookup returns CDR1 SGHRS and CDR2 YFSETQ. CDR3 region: CASSPSPSGGAETQYF. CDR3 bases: TGCGCCAGCAGCCCCTCGCCTAGCGGGGGGGCAGAGACCCAGTACTTC.

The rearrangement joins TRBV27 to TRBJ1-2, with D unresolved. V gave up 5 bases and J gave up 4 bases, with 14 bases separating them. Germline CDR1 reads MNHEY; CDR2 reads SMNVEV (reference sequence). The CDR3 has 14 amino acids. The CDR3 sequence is CASSPGGVFYGYTF. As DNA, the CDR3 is TGTGCCAGCAGTCCCGGTGGGGTGTTCTATGGCTACACCTTC.

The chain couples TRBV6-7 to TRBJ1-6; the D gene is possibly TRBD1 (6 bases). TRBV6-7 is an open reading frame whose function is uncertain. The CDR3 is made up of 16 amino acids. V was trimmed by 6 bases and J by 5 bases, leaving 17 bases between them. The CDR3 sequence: CASRAIQGSNNSPLHF. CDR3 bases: TGTGCCAGCAGGGCCATACAGGGATCTAATAATTCACCCCTCCACTTT.